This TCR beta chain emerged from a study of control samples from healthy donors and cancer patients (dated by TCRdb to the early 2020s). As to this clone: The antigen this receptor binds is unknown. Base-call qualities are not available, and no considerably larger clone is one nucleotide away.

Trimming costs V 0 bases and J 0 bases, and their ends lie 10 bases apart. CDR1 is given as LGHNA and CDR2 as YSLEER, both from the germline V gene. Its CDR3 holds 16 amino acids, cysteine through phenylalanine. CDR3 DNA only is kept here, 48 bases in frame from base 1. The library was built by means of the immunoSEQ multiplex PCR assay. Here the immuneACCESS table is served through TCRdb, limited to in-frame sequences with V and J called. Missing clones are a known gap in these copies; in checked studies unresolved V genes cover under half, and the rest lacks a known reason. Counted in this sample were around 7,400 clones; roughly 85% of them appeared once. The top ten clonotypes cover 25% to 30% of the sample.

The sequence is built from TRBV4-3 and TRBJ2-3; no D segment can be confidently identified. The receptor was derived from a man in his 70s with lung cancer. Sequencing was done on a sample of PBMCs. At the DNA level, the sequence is TGCGCCAGCAGCCAAGATCGACTGGCCAGCACAGATACGCAGTATTTT. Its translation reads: CASSQDRLASTDTQYF.